The clone carrying this T cell receptor (beta chain) was recorded once. Its antigen is not identified. The data belong to a study of shared clonotypes between healthy human individuals. Study at large: Donors had three CD4 naive, three CD4 memory, two CD8 naive and one CD8 memory plate apiece. Study-wide findings and caveats: Naive subsets tended to show greater estimated richness than memory subsets.

TCRdb's table, derived via immunoSEQ multiplex PCR, lists solely in-frame clones and lacks some. The sample yields 2,100,000 or so clones, about 94% seen once. Trimming took off 0 bases at V and 3 bases at J, with 21 bases between the two ends. The CDR3 loop spans 18 amino acids. Looked up from germline, CDR1 is SGHRS and CDR2 is YFSETQ. This chain joins TRBV5-1 and TRBJ1-1; weak D call: TRBD1 (6 bases). The material sequenced was naive CD4+ T cells sorted from blood. Subset denoted: CD45RA+ positively selected. This receptor was taken from a man younger than 30 in good health. The CDR3 DNA reads TGCGCCAGCAGCTTGGTTAGTCGGCCTCCGAAGGGGGACACTGAAGCTTTCTTT. Its translation is CASSLVSRPPKGDTEAFF.